This T cell receptor beta chain was recovered during a study of cytomegalovirus exposure and HLA in healthy donors (dated 2017 in TCRdb). For the study in its entirety: An earlier analysis of roughly 500 of the donors reported approximately 260 Gb of sequence data and around 100 million unique TCR beta sequences obtained from some 170 million T cells. Both class I and class II loci were covered by HLA typing, at four-digit resolution. Alongside the repertoire data, information on donor age, sex, ethnicity and CMV serostatus was compiled. The study combined high-throughput TCR immunosequencing, statistical association of individual TCRs with disease status, and machine learning to predict cytomegalovirus infection status. Every discovery cohort repertoire had been produced on one sequencing platform. Typing coverage varied by locus: roughly 629-640 donors for A, B, C, DRB1 and DQB1; about 520 for DQA1; over 600 for DPA1; approximately 490 for DPB1. A later analysis re-analyzed previously published TCR beta repertoires from roughly 600 donors and added high-resolution HLA genotyping to study TCR occurrence patterns. A later genetic analysis used genome-wide SNP genotypes for about three fifths of the 666 donors, treating that subset as a discovery cohort. The later analysis used no new phenotypic data to find candidate immune exposures, relying instead on TCR beta sequences and their occurrence across donors. The aim of the study was to test whether cataloging public T cell receptors could identify signatures of past pathogen exposure. Among 350 to 400 genotyped donors of the cohort, an average of approximately 230,000 unique TCR beta nucleotide sequences were sequenced per donor, around 20% of them non-productive. Roughly 300 gigabases of sequencing data and 91 million or so unique TCR sequences made up an early release that covered several hundred HLA-typed donors. Along with the 666-subject first cohort, a separate validation cohort of roughly 110 different subjects was used. The genetic ancestry cluster associated with self-reported Caucasian donors included about 84% of the 398 genotyped donors. The T cell repertoires of several hundred subjects were profiled by immunosequencing and related to cytomegalovirus serostatus. Roughly five DR-DQ haplotypes were handled as single units for association and clustering because linkage in the cohort was strong. In an earlier analysis of over 550 of the donors, high-throughput TCR beta sequencing was used to judge whether each TCR beta V gene segment behaved as functional or pseudogenic.

General study outcomes and caveats: Because counts were too low, more than 15 rarely observed V segments, including chromosome 9 orphons, were excluded from the earlier analysis of fewer than 650 of the donors. The 87-base-pair reads could not distinguish some IMGT-functional V segments, including TRBV6-2 and TRBV6-3, so those segments were excluded. HLA typing was unavailable for some donors at each locus, so association tests used only the typed subset. In an earlier analysis of some 500 of the donors, most TCR beta V segments appeared in productive rearrangements about 87% or about 30% of the time, broadly matching IMGT annotations. An association between a missense DCLRE1C variant and V-gene and J-gene trimming of TCR beta chains was found in a later genetic analysis and replicated in an independent cohort. Presence/absence analyses assumed roughly uniform sequencing depth across donors, an assumption that may not hold. A later analysis found that HLA-associated TCR beta chains were more clonally expanded and had lower generation probabilities than equally common non-associated chains. In a later genetic analysis, fewer N-insertions in productive TCRs were reported among donors in an Asian-associated ancestry cluster than the 666-donor mean. When HLA alleles, especially DR and DQ, strongly co-occurred, TCR associations were difficult to assign to individual alleles. A later analysis associated about 18,000 TCR beta sequences with specific HLA alleles at a false discovery rate of 0.05. A further reported finding was that TCR beta sequences accurately predicted the HLA-A and HLA-B alleles for most subjects in the first cohort. The authors suggested that the approach could potentially be extended to other disease states and immunological phenotypes. Linkage disequilibrium might explain the correlated functional status among segregating V segments, but an unknown experimental factor could not be excluded. In both the original and validation cohorts, the classifier was reported to diagnose cytomegalovirus status with high specificity and sensitivity. A cluster of highly shared sequence variants was judged likely to be a technical artifact of the sequencing pipeline. In this cohort, only TCR beta chains were sequenced, and detectable features were limited by the absence of alpha or paired-chain data. According to a later analysis, TCR association rates differed among HLA loci, with DRB1 alleles showing the most associated TCRs and HLA-C alleles showing the fewest. A few of the identified cytomegalovirus-associated TCR beta chains were confirmed in vitro to be specific for cytomegalovirus antigens. CMV serostatus was the only immune exposure information available for the cohort. Most TCR sequences were observed very rarely across donors, whereas some public TCRs were present in many individuals. In a later analysis, most CMV-associated TCR beta chains were found to appear HLA-restricted, with HLA associations seemingly driven largely by CMV exposure. According to a later analysis, parvovirus B19, influenza, CMV and Epstein-Barr virus appeared linked to several top co-occurrence clusters. The study listed 164 TCR beta chains as associated with cytomegalovirus.

About this clone: Its recognized antigen is unknown. One base away there is no much larger clone; base qualities are not given.

The cohort comprised more than 550 healthy bone marrow donors. All cohort members were sampled while nominally healthy, although unrecorded immune exposures were likely present. The donor tested CMV seronegative and was one of the 352 seronegative cohort members. A peripheral blood sample was collected from each donor, and TCR beta sequencing was performed on peripheral blood mononuclear cells. The Qiagen DNeasy Blood Extraction Kit was used to extract genomic DNA from the blood cell samples. Looking up the germline V gene yields CDR1 SGHAT and CDR2 FQNNGV. The CDR3 numbers 14 residues from cysteine through phenylalanine. Just the 42-base CDR3 DNA is kept, in frame starting at base 1. V was cut back by 4 bases and J by 5 bases, leaving a gap of 14 bases between them. Libraries were built with the immunoSEQ multiplex PCR assay. A mixture of 60 forward primers for TCR Vbeta segments and 13 reverse primers for TCR Jbeta segments was used in the multiplex PCR. The CDR3 region of rearranged TCR beta genes was amplified from genomic DNA by a multiplex PCR assay. On the Illumina HiSeq System, the amplified TCR beta libraries were sequenced as 87-base-pair reads. Per the authors' processing: Across the 640 or so repertoires, a later analysis counted some 81 million unique TCR beta chains, 9.5 million to 13 million of which were shared by at least two donors. Raw reads were error-corrected and collapsed into unique sequences with a nearest-neighbor algorithm that merged closely related sequences to remove PCR and sequencing errors. Alignment of CDR3 sequences to IMGT reference sequences was used to assign V, D and J gene segments. For a sequence to be retained, a match of at least six nucleotides to both a V gene segment and a J gene segment was required. Rearrangements were classified as productive when the CDR3 lacked stop codons and remained in frame with V and J, and all other rearrangements were classified as non-productive. CDR3 was defined according to IMGT convention as the region running from the second conserved V-encoded cysteine to the conserved J-encoded phenylalanine. The earlier analysis of about 590 of the donors excluded sequences that lacked an unambiguous match to a single V gene segment. In an earlier analysis of 587 of the donors, a V segment was called functional when productive rearrangements were above 56.7%, and segregating when the standard deviation between donors exceeded 5%. A statistical classification framework was built for diagnosing cytomegalovirus status from the catalog of TCR beta chain sequences. In a later analysis, V and J genes were assigned by comparing TCR nucleotide sequences against IMGT/GENE-DB human TR gene sequences. Using the TCRdist pipeline, a later analysis assigned CDR3 sequences along with most-parsimonious VDJ recombination scenarios. In a later analysis, every TCR beta chain was defined by the combination of its CDR3 amino acid sequence and its V-gene family, and reads without a unique V-gene family were dropped. To address suspected cross-contamination and a sequencing artifact, a later analysis removed several hundred highly shared, low-generation-probability nucleotide sequences. In a later analysis, a clonal expansion index for each public chain was calculated from normalized within-repertoire ranks of inferred template counts. Generation probabilities in a later analysis came from a VDJ recombination model fitted to out-of-frame rearrangements, and those results were checked against IGoR. A later analysis scored TCR-TCR, TCR-HLA and TCR-CMV co-occurrence with hypergeometric tests, applying a repertoire-size bias correction to TCR pairs. False discovery rates were estimated in a later analysis by permuting HLA or CMV assignments 20 times. In a later analysis, co-occurring TCRs were grouped using DBSCAN, with TCRdist sequence similarity added in when clustering inside HLA-allele-positive subsets. Co-occurrence clustering excluded repertoires with fewer than 30,000 or more than 120,000 public chains, plus five with anomalous nucleotide sharing. Drawn from immuneACCESS, this table holds only the in-frame rearrangements with V and J called that TCRdb kept. Clones are partly lost; checked studies trace under half to an unresolved V gene and leave the rest unexplained. The V and J calls and clone size are taken from that table; D and trimming were inferred from the DNA. A total of 50,000 or so clones appear in this sample, approximately 77% of them only once. Jointly, the top ten make up around a tenth of the sample.

This TCR was recovered from a woman aged 45-65 years in good health and CMV-seronegative. The rearranged segments are TRBV11-2 and TRBJ1-1, and perhaps TRBD1 as D gene, on 5 matching bases. Sequencing used PBMCs. The CDR3 reads CASSWNQGGTEAFF. The nucleotide sequence reads TGTGCCAGCAGCTGGAATCAGGGTGGAACTGAAGCTTTCTTT. The full variable domain, completed from the reference TRBV11-2 and TRBJ1-1 proteins outside the CDR3, reads EAGVAQSPRYKIIEKRQSVAFWCNPISGHATLYWYQQILGQGPKLLIQFQNNGVVDDSQLPKDRFSAERLKGVDSTLKIQPAKLEDSAVYLCASSWNQGGTEAFFGQGTRLTVV.